These 24 T cell receptor beta chains originate from one sample sequenced in a study of CD8 T cells in ankylosing spondylitis (dated by TCRdb to the late 2010s). Library prep was done by 5' RACE. Sequenced using an Illumina HiSeq 2500. TCRdb ran its own pipeline on the public reads, namely fastp trimming at Q25 and MiXCR clone calling, and kept in-frame beta chains. Rows with a matching CDR3 protein are joined into one entry that keeps the most common DNA and genes. Here the sample has roughly 30,000 distinct CDR3 sequences; less than 40% occur a single time. The ten largest make up around 45% of the sample. What was sequenced was synovial fluid, either unsorted or a sorted T cell fraction (not recorded which). The receptors were gathered from a male donor with ankylosing spondylitis.

This clonotype was seen many times. CDR3 nucleotides: TGTGCCAGCAGCTCGACAGGGATTCCCCAGCATTTT. Translation gives CASSSTGIPQHF. This chain uses TRBV7-9 with TRBJ1-5; 7 nucleotides align to TRBD1. The V gene's germline CDR1 is SEHNR and CDR2 FQNEAQ (reference sequence). This CDR3 spans 12 amino acids. The V segment lost 4 bases and the J segment 10 bases; nucleotides outside the gene matches: 4.

The chain carries TRBV10-3 and TRBJ2-1; the D gene is possibly TRBD1 (5 bases). CDR1 is ENHRY and CDR2 is SYGVKD in the germline V gene. There are 13 residues in the CDR3. Trimming shortened V by 11 bases and J by 0 bases, and 11 bases separated the two germline ends. The CDR3 DNA follows: TGTGCCGGGGCGGATACCTCCTACAATGAGCAGTTCTTC. Protein product: CAGADTSYNEQFF.

This clonotype was recorded at least ten times. V gene TRBV30 combines with J gene TRBJ1-1, with 7 bases that match TRBD1. This CDR3 comprises 13 residues. Germline CDR1 reads GTSNPN; CDR2 reads SVGIG (reference sequence). V lost 5 bases, J lost 6 bases, and 9 bases stayed unmatched. In nucleotides, the CDR3 is TGTGCCTGGCAGACAGGGCCTGGGGCTGAAGCTTTCTTT. Amino acids: CAWQTGPGAEAFF.

This clonotype was seen at least ten times. The CDR3 DNA follows: TGTGCCTGGATGGTGTGGGCAGGAGATACTGAAGCTTTCTTT. Encoded protein: CAWMVWAGDTEAFF. The chain joins TRBV30 to TRBJ1-1; D not certain. This CDR3 spans 14 amino acids. V was shortened by 4 bases and J by 5 bases, with 17 bases between the two germline ends. The V gene's germline CDR1 is GTSNPN and CDR2 SVGIG (reference sequence).

The chain uses TRBV20-1 and TRBJ1-1, with D unresolved. The CDR3 has 13 residues. Germline assignment: CDR1 DFQATT and CDR2 SNEGSKA (reference sequence). Trimming removed 5 bases at V and 1 base at J, with 11 bases between. The CDR3 nucleotides read TGCAGTGCTCCCCTGGAGAGGAACACTGAAGCTTTCTTT. Encoded protein: CSAPLERNTEAFF.

The chain couples TRBV7-2 to TRBJ2-1, with D possibly being TRBD2 (6 bases). V lost 1 base to trimming and J lost 9 bases, with 10 bases between them. This CDR3 contains 13 residues. Germline-derived CDR1 and CDR2 are SGHTA and FQGNSA. CDR3 region: CASSLVLASEQFF. CDR3 sequence (DNA): TGTGCCAGCAGCTTAGTCCTAGCGAGTGAGCAGTTCTTC.

The V call is TRBV7-9, the J call TRBJ2-7; D is possibly TRBD1 or TRBD2 (5 bases each). V was trimmed by 5 bases and J by 4 bases, leaving 12 bases between them. The CDR3 is made up of 13 amino acids. Germline V gene sequence: CDR1 SEHNR, CDR2 FQNEAQ (reference sequence). CDR3 DNA: TGTGCCAGCAGCCTATCGGGACGGTACGAGCAGTACTTC. It specifies CASSLSGRYEQYF.

This chain uses TRBV27 with TRBJ2-1, with D tentatively TRBD2 (6 bases). The V end lost 6 bases, the J end lost 3 bases, and 15 bases lay between the germline ends. CDR3 length: 15 residues. CDR1 MNHEY and CDR2 SMNVEV come from the germline V gene (reference sequence). CDR3 loop: CASRAGGPGYNEQFF. The CDR3 nucleotides read TGTGCCAGCAGAGCGGGCGGGCCAGGCTACAATGAGCAGTTCTTC.

In its sample, this clonotype ranks as medium-sized. This rearrangement joins TRBV14 to TRBJ2-1, with D uncertain. Germline assignment: CDR1 SGHDN and CDR2 FVKESK. V was shortened by 1 base and J by 7 bases, with 8 bases between the two germline ends. The CDR3 spans 13 residues. The CDR3 bases are TGTGCCAGCAGCCAAGGGAATTTAAATGAGCAGTTCTTC. It is translated as CASSQGNLNEQFF.

This clonotype has more than one count but fewer than ten. This chain joins TRBV7-8 and TRBJ2-7; D assignment may be TRBD1 or TRBD2 (6 bases each). The CDR3 has 15 amino acids. Germline V gene lookup returns CDR1 SGHVS and CDR2 FQNEAQ. V shed 5 bases and J shed 2 bases, with 16 bases lying between them. Here the CDR3 DNA reads TGTGCCAGCAGCCAGGGGCTAGCGTTAGCCTACGAGCAGTACTTC. Translating it yields CASSQGLALAYEQYF.

There are many counts of this clonotype. The rearrangement joins TRBV7-9 to TRBJ2-2; 14 nucleotides agree with TRBD2. Germline V gives CDR1 SEHNR, CDR2 FQNEAQ (reference sequence). The CDR3 spans 18 residues. V trimming: 3 bases; J trimming: 6 bases; junction bases outside the gene matches: 9. CDR3 nucleotide sequence: TGTGCCAGCAGCTTTATGGGACTAGCGGGAGAAACCCCCGGGGAGCTGTTTTTT. Its translation: CASSFMGLAGETPGELFF.

This clonotype was counted many times. The chain uses TRBV12-3 or TRBV12-4 and TRBJ2-7; D is possibly TRBD2 (5 bases). This CDR3 is 11 amino acids long. The CDR3 here is CASSLRTYFGV. CDR3 DNA: TGTGCCAGCAGTCTCCGGACTTATTTCGGCGTC.

The V and J genes are TRBV10-3 and TRBJ1-2; D remains unclear. Trimming removed 10 bases at V and 2 bases at J, with 17 bases between. Germline CDR1 and CDR2: ENHRY and SYGVKD. The CDR3 spans 14 residues. The CDR3 DNA sequence: TGTGCCACGATGGACGAGCAAGAGAACTATGGCTACACCTTC. Its translation is CATMDEQENYGYTF.

This clonotype was counted only a few times. V usage is TRBV5-5 and J usage is TRBJ1-2; TRBD1 agrees at 9 bases. The CDR3 has 16 residues. CDR1 and CDR2 from the germline V gene are SGHKS and YYEKEE (reference sequence). With V trimmed by 0 bases and J by 5 bases, 8 bases remained unmatched. The DNA for the CDR3 is TGTGCCAGCAGCTTGGTGAGGGACAGGGATACATATGGCTACACCTTC. Translation gives CASSLVRDRDTYGYTF.

This clonotype was observed at least ten times. The chain is built from TRBV10-3 and TRBJ2-1; 8 nucleotides line up with TRBD1. Unmatched junction bases numbered 14, after V lost 10 bases and J lost 12 bases. Germline V gene lookup returns CDR1 ENHRY and CDR2 SYGVKD. The CDR3 runs to 13 residues. The CDR3 DNA reads TGTGCCACCACGGACAGGGCAGCCGGGGGGCAGTTCTTC. It specifies CATTDRAAGGQFF.

This sequence joins TRBV7-9 and TRBJ1-1, with 10 bases matching TRBD1. Trimming removed 1 base from V and 6 bases from J; junction bases left unmatched: 5. This CDR3 is built from 15 residues. Germline CDR1 and CDR2: SEHNR and FQNEAQ (reference sequence). CDR3 protein: CASSLVGQGDAEAFF. For the CDR3, the DNA is TGTGCCAGCAGCTTAGTAGGACAGGGGGACGCTGAAGCTTTCTTT.

In its sample, this clonotype was seen many times. This chain uses TRBV3-1 with TRBJ2-3; 9 bases line up with TRBD2. CDR1 LGHDT and CDR2 YNNKEL come from the germline V gene (reference sequence). This CDR3 region has 18 residues. Trimming at V came to 2 bases and at J to 0 bases, leaving 9 bases not matched to a gene. The CDR3 DNA reads TGTGCCAGCAGCCAATGGAGCACTAGCGGGTCTAGCACAGATACGCAGTATTTT. It yields the protein CASSQWSTSGSSTDTQYF.

This chain joins TRBV12-3 or TRBV12-4 and TRBJ2-7, with a weak D call TRBD2 (5 bases). The CDR3 consists of 15 residues. Deletions cut 3 bases from V and 6 bases from J, with 18 bases between. This CDR3 reads CASSFLSGRGSEQYF. The DNA of the CDR3 is TGTGCCAGCAGTTTTTTAAGTGGGAGAGGGTCCGAGCAGTACTTC.

The chain couples TRBV24-1 to TRBJ2-2; D unresolved. This CDR3 comprises 15 residues. CDR1 and CDR2 (germline): KGHDR, SFDVKD. V was clipped by 4 bases and J by 6 bases, with 14 bases between them. The CDR3 loop is CATSDEDPVPGELFF. The DNA for the CDR3 is TGTGCCACCAGTGACGAGGACCCGGTTCCCGGGGAGCTGTTTTTT.

This clonotype has more than one count but fewer than ten. This chain uses TRBV5-1 with TRBJ2-7, with no clear D. V lost 3 bases to trimming and J lost 11 bases, with 18 bases between them. From germline, CDR1 is SGHRS and CDR2 YFSETQ. The CDR3 is 13 amino acids. The CDR3 DNA reads TGCGCCAGCAGCTCACGACCGGCTGTGTTGGAGTACGTC. Residues: CASSSRPAVLEYV.

The J gene is TRBJ2-7, the V gene TRBV7-6; the D call may be TRBD1 or TRBD2 (5 bases each). The germline CDR1 and CDR2 sequences are SGHVS and FNYEAQ. The CDR3 is 15 amino acids. The ends were cut back, 6 bases at V and 2 bases at J, with 17 bases in the middle. The CDR3 sequence: CASSRGAGGPYEQYF. Here the CDR3 DNA reads TGTGCCAGCAGTCGAGGGGCGGGTGGCCCCTACGAGCAGTACTTC.

The rearrangement joins TRBV7-9 to TRBJ1-4, with D unclear. Trimming shortened V by 7 bases and J by 8 bases, and 11 bases separated the two germline ends. The germline V gene encodes CDR1 SEHNR and CDR2 FQNEAQ (reference sequence). The CDR3 is 12 amino acids. CDR3 sequence (DNA): TGTGCCAGCATGGGAGCGGAAGAAAAACTGTTTTTT. It translates to CASMGAEEKLFF.

The chain is built from TRBV12-3 or TRBV12-4 and TRBJ1-2; TRBD1 is a possible D gene (5 bases). This CDR3 has 13 amino acids. The germline V and J ends were trimmed by 3 bases and 6 bases, with 11 bases remaining between them. This chain's CDR3 is CASSFWGLDGYTF. Written as DNA, the CDR3 is TGTGCCAGCAGTTTTTGGGGGTTGGATGGCTACACCTTC.

This clonotype occurred a few times. J is TRBJ2-4 and V is TRBV5-4; D unresolved. The V gene lost 9 bases and the J gene lost 5 bases, with 15 bases spanning the gap. Germline V gene lookup returns CDR1 SGHNT and CDR2 YYREEE (reference sequence). The CDR3 extends over 13 amino acids. CDR3 residues: CATIGEDENIQYF. In DNA form, the CDR3 reads TGTGCCACCATAGGAGAGGACGAAAACATTCAGTACTTC. The entire variable domain, with the rest obtained from reference TRBV5-4 and TRBJ2-4, is as follows: ETGVTQSPTHLIKTRGQQVTLRCSSQSGHNTVSWYQQALGQGPQFIFQYYREEENGRGNFPPRFSGLQFPNYSSELNVNALELDDSALYLCATIGEDENIQYFGAGTRLSVL.